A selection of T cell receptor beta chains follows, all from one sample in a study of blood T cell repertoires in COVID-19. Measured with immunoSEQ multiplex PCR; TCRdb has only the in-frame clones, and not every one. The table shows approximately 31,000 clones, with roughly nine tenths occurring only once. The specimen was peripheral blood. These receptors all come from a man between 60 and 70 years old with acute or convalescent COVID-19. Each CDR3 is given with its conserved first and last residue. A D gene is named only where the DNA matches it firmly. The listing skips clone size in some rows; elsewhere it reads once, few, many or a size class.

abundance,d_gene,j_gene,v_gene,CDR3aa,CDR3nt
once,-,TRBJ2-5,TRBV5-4,CASSLAGGGTEQETQYF,TGTGCCAGCAGCTTGGCCGGAGGAGGGACCGAGCAGGAGACCCAGTACTTC
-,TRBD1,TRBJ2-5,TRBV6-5,CASRWTGDSQETQYF,TGTGCCAGCAGGTGGACAGGGGATTCCCAAGAGACCCAGTACTTC
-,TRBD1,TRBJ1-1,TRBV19,CASKDRERGTEAFF,TGTGCCAGCAAAGACAGGGAGAGAGGCACTGAAGCTTTCTTT
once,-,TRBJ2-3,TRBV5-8,CASSLAWRHSTDTQYF,TGTGCCAGCAGCTTGGCCTGGCGGCACTCCACAGATACGCAGTATTTT
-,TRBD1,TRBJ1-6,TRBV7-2,CASSLEAGGFNSPLHF,TGTGCCAGCAGCTTAGAGGCAGGGGGCTTCAATTCACCCCTCCACTTT
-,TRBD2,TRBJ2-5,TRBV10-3,CAISDGGGAQETQYF,TGTGCCATCAGTGATGGCGGGGGAGCTCAAGAGACCCAGTACTTC
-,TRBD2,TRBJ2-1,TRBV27,CASSFSGSGSNEQFF,TGTGCCAGCAGTTTCAGTGGTAGCGGGAGTAATGAGCAGTTCTTC
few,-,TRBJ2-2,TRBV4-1,CASRWIGGNTGELFF,TGCGCCAGCAGGTGGATAGGGGGGAACACCGGGGAGCTGTTTTTT
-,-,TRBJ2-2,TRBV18,CASSPPGPGNTGELFF,TGTGCCAGCTCACCACCGGGGCCCGGGAACACCGGGGAGCTGTTTTTT
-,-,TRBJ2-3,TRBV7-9,CASSLALGSYTDTQYF,TGTGCCAGCAGCTTAGCGCTGGGGAGCTACACAGATACGCAGTATTTT